Described below is a single T cell receptor beta chain sequence and its context. What it binds is not known. The donors, all of them Caucasian adults, lived in Nashville, Tennessee. The data were taken from a study of shared clonotypes between healthy human individuals. Study outcomes and limitations: An expected dependence of interdonor clonotype sharing on sequencing depth was noted.

Profiled with immunoSEQ multiplex PCR; TCRdb holds only in-frame clones, not every one. The sample carries around 1.6 million clones, around 98% recorded once. What was sequenced was naive CD4+ T cells sorted from blood. As for subset: CD45RA+ positively selected. This receptor was obtained from a man aged 25-45 years in good health.

The CDR3 bases are TGTGCCACCGAACCACGACCGAGCTCCTACAATGAGCAGTTCTTC. Encoded protein: CATEPRPSSYNEQFF. The chain is built from TRBV10-3 and TRBJ2-1, with D unclear. The V gene lost 10 bases and the J gene lost 0 bases, with 16 bases spanning the gap. In germline, CDR1 is ENHRY, CDR2 SYGVKD. This CDR3 is built from 15 residues.